This T cell receptor (beta chain) was sequenced for a study of blood T cell repertoires in COVID-19. Study-wide context: PBMCs, B-cell-depleted T cells, or T cells were the source of the cDNA or gDNA that made up the material.

Germline values: CDR1 LGHNA, CDR2 YSLEER. This CDR3 region has 15 residues. V gave up 1 base and J gave up 4 bases; unmatched junction bases: 4. A case of COVID-19 had been met by exposed participants within 2 weeks before study entry. This clone came up once. Some clones are missing from TCRdb's copy, which holds only in-frame ones; the method was immunoSEQ multiplex PCR. The table has 430,000 or so clones, over 75% seen once. The chain has TRBV4-3 and TRBJ2-3; 8 nucleotides agree with TRBD2. This sequence originates from a woman between 18 and 29 years old who had been exposed to COVID-19. The source material was PBMCs or T cells enriched from blood (not recorded which). The CDR3 is CASSQVGGEADTQYF. The CDR3 nucleotides read TGCGCCAGCAGCCAAGTCGGGGGGGAGGCAGATACGCAGTATTTT.